In this sample, the clone carrying this T cell receptor beta chain turned up many times. What it binds is unknown. Germline and junction disagree at one end, which may indicate a read error. CDR3 length: 12 amino acids. Germline V lookup: CDR1 SGHRS, CDR2 YFSETQ. The data originate from a study of response to subunit inactivated influenza vaccine. Overall study results and limits: A suggestion made by the authors is that each seasonal influenza vaccination recruits few new T cells.

TCRdb called the RT-PCR reads again in MiXCR, with one record for every CDR3 protein. The sample carries 650,000 to 800,000 distinct CDR3 sequences, 14% recorded once. Material: PBMCs from blood, obtained 14 to 15 days before vaccination. The rearrangement joins TRBV5-1 to TRBJ2-5; D not resolved. The source of this sequence is a man in his fifties or sixties who received an inactivated influenza vaccine. The CDR3 region is CASSLDLETQYF. The CDR3 coding sequence is TGTGCCAGCAGCTTAGACTTAGAGACCCAGTACTTC.